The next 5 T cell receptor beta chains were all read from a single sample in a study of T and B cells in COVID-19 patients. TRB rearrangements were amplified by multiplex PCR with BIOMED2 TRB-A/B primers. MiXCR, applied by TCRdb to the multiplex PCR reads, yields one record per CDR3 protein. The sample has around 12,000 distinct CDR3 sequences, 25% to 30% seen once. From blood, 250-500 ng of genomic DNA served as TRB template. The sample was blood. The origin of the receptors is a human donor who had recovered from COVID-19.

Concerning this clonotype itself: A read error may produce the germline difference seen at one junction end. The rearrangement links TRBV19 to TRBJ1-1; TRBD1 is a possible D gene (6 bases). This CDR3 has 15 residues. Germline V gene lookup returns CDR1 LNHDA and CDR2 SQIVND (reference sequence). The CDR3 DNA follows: TGTGCCGGTAGAGGGCCGGGGGGCGCATCAACTGAAGCTTTCTTT. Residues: CAGRGPGGASTEAFF.

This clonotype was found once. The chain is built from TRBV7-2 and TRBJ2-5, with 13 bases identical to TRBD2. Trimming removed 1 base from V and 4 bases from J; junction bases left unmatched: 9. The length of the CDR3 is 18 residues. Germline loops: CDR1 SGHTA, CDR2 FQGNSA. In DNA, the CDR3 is TGTGCCAGCAGCTTAGAACCCACTAGCGGGAGGGCCGGAGAGACCCAGTACTTC. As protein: CASSLEPTSGRAGETQYF.

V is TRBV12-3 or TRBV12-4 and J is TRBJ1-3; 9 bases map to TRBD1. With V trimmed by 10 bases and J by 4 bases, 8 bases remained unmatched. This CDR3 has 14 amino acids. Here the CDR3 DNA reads TGTGCCACCCACCCCGGACAGGGGGGAAACACCATATATTTT. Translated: CATHPGQGGNTIYF.

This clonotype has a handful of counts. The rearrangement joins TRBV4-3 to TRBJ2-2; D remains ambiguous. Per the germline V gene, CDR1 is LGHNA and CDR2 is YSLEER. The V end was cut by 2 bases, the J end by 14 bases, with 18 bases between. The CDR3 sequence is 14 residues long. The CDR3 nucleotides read TGCGCCAGCAGCCAATCCCACACTCCGGTGGACCTGTTTTTT. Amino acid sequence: CASSQSHTPVDLFF.

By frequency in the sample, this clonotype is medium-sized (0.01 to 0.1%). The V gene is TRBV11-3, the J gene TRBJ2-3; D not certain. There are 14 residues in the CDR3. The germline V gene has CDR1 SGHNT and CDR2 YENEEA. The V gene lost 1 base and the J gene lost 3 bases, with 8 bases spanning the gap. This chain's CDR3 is CASSLVARTDTQYF. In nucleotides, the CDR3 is TGTGCCAGCAGCTTAGTAGCTAGAACAGATACGCAGTATTTT.